The rows below give T cell receptor beta chains drawn from one sample of a study of blood T cell repertoires in COVID-19. Clones were read by immunoSEQ multiplex PCR, and TCRdb kept only the in-frame ones, dropping some. Seen here are 220,000 or so clones, 80% to 85% observed once, and the top ten hold about 2.3%. The source material was peripheral blood. These receptor sequences come from a woman aged 55-69 years with acute or convalescent COVID-19. Both conserved end residues are part of each CDR3. Fields, in order: clone size, J gene, V gene, CDR3 protein. Size values are once, few and many counts, or a class for expanded clones, and some rows have none.

.	TRBJ2-5	TRBV19	CASSLLAGGQETQYF
.	TRBJ2-3	TRBV29-1	CSVDPGTDTQYF
.	TRBJ2-1	TRBV9	CASSVVWGDEQFF
.	TRBJ2-3	TRBV19	CASRDGVTDTQYF
.	TRBJ2-3	TRBV6-1	CASSELGTGDIWSTDTQYF
.	TRBJ2-3	TRBV28	CASRFTSGGTDTQYF
.	TRBJ2-2	TRBV5-4	CASSLQGGGELFF
.	TRBJ1-1	TRBV7-2	CASSWGGNTEAFF
.	TRBJ1-1	TRBV19	CASSIDFGGLNTEAFF
.	TRBJ2-5	TRBV30	CAWSLMSVQETQYF
.	TRBJ2-2	TRBV30	CAWSVLGELFF
once	TRBJ2-1	TRBV6-5	CASTRGREQFF
.	TRBJ1-3	TRBV7-2	CASSSNRVAGNTIYF
.	TRBJ1-2	TRBV29-1	CSVERQDGNYGYTF
.	TRBJ1-2	TRBV5-1	CASSRDRNYGYTF